This T cell receptor beta chain derives from a study of regulatory T cells in long-lasting Graves disease. Remarks on this clonotype: As yet, its antigen is unknown. A much larger clonotype is one base distant, so this may be a read error.

Study outcomes and limitations: Persistent disease showed a preference for TRBV28, TRBJ1-2 and TRBJ2-5.

Time point noted: newly diagnosed GD, antithyroid drugs for less than 3 months. Making the TCR library involved RNA that had been extracted from PBMCs. Germline V lookup: CDR1 DFQATT, CDR2 SNEGSKA (reference sequence). This CDR3 region has 15 residues. The ends were cut back, 6 bases at V and 2 bases at J, with 17 bases in the middle. The authors built TCR beta libraries using iRepertoire HTBI primers and Arm-PCR of CDR3 regions. TCRdb re-called the multiplex PCR reads through MiXCR, storing one row per CDR3 protein. The repertoire consists of hundreds of thousands of distinct CDR3 sequences, with 9.5% to 15% occurring once and the leading ten covering around 9.3%. This sample also appeared in a second study, on T cells in Graves' hyperthyroidism and ophthalmopathy. According to that study: Clinicians diagnosed patients from clinical symptoms, serum thyroxine and TRAb, thyroid ultrasound and orbital computed tomography.

The receptor comes from a woman aged 30 to 39 with Graves disease. V is TRBV20-1 and J is TRBJ1-5; D remains ambiguous. Here the sequenced sample was peripheral blood mononuclear cells (PBMCs), taken at new diagnosis, from a patient treated with antithyroid drugs. CDR3 DNA sequence: TGCAGTGCCGTGTTTGGCGCGGGATGCAATCAGCCCCAGCATTTT. This encodes CSAVFGAGCNQPQHF.